One and the same sample provided the 19 T cell receptor beta chains below, sequenced in a study of blood T cell repertoires in COVID-19. Sequenced by immunoSEQ multiplex PCR; TCRdb stores in-frame clones only, minus some. The sample has about 180,000 clones, 85% to 90% seen once. Sequencing was performed on peripheral blood. These receptor sequences come from a person aged 65-85 years with COVID-19, enrolled during active disease.

The gene calls are TRBV19 and TRBJ2-2; no clear D. The ends were cut back, 1 base at V and 8 bases at J, with 5 bases in the middle. The CDR3 is 12 residues long. From germline, CDR1 is LNHDA and CDR2 SQIVND (reference sequence). CDR3 protein: CASSIGEGELFF. DNA of the CDR3: TGTGCCAGTAGTATAGGCGAAGGGGAGCTGTTTTTT.

The chain links TRBV18 to TRBJ2-3; possible D gene TRBD1, 5 bases. The CDR3 contains 17 residues. The germline CDR1 and CDR2 sequences are KGHSH and LQKENI. The V and J ends lost 0 bases and 5 bases respectively, with 18 bases between them. DNA of the CDR3: TGTGCCAGCTCACCACCGGCCAGGACAACTACAAGAGATACGCAGTATTTT. Translated: CASSPPARTTTRDTQYF.

This sequence joins TRBV6-6 and TRBJ1-1; a possible D gene is TRBD1 (6 bases). V was shortened by 2 bases and J by 10 bases, with 17 bases between the two germline ends. This CDR3 contains 14 residues. Germline assignment: CDR1 MNHNY and CDR2 SVGAGI (reference sequence). The DNA for the CDR3 is TGTGCCAGCAGTTACGGGGACAAAAATGGGGGAGCTTTCTTT. It yields the protein CASSYGDKNGGAFF.

The chain links TRBV6-2 or TRBV6-3 to TRBJ1-4; D may be TRBD1 (5 bases). The V and J ends lost 1 base and 2 bases respectively, with 14 bases between them. This CDR3 has 17 residues. CDR1 and CDR2 from the germline V gene are MNHEY and SVGEGT. CDR3: CASSYFFGGTTNEKLFF. The CDR3, as DNA: TGTGCCAGCAGTTACTTTTTTGGCGGGACGACTAATGAAAAACTGTTTTTT.

This clone was seen only once. The chain carries TRBV19 and TRBJ2-1; 8 nucleotides match TRBD2. V was clipped by 5 bases and J by 5 bases; unmatched bases: 14. Germline values: CDR1 LNHDA, CDR2 SQIVND (reference sequence). This CDR3 spans 17 amino acids. The CDR3, as DNA: TGTGCCAGTAGTCTACACGGCCCAGCGGGGGTTCACAATGAGCAGTTCTTC. Amino acids: CASSLHGPAGVHNEQFF.

Only one count was recorded for this clone. This chain connects TRBV7-2 to TRBJ2-3; D not resolved. CDR3 length: 13 residues. V was pared by 5 bases and J by 4 bases, with 10 bases between. CDR1 SGHTA and CDR2 FQGNSA come from the germline V gene. CDR3 in DNA: TGTGCCAGCAGCCCGGGTTCTCCAGATACGCAGTATTTT. This codes for CASSPGSPDTQYF. Full variable domain (missing parts from reference TRBV7-2 and TRBJ2-3): GAGVSQSPSNKVTEKGKDVELRCDPISGHTALYWYRQSLGQGLEFLIYFQGNSAPDKSGLPSDRFSAERTGGSVSTLTIQRTQQEDSAVYLCASSPGSPDTQYFGPGTRLTVL.

V usage is TRBV2 and J usage is TRBJ2-2; 7 positions agree with TRBD1. Per germline, CDR1 SNHLY and CDR2 FYNNEI. The CDR3 has 16 residues. With V trimmed by 2 bases and J by 3 bases, 6 bases remained unmatched. This CDR3 reads CASSEITGADTGELFF. CDR3 nucleotide sequence: TGTGCCAGCAGTGAAATAACAGGGGCGGACACCGGGGAGCTGTTTTTT.

The rearrangement joins TRBV28 to TRBJ1-2; the match to TRBD1 covers 7 bases. Germline V gives CDR1 MDHEN, CDR2 SYDVKM. The length of the CDR3 is 14 residues. V was pared by 4 bases and J by 6 bases, with 8 bases of the junction left unmatched. CDR3 in amino acids: CASSSAGTADGYTF. As DNA, the CDR3 is TGTGCCAGCAGTTCGGCCGGGACAGCCGATGGCTACACCTTC.

The chain is built from TRBV15 and TRBJ2-7, with 7 nucleotides matching TRBD1. Germline trimming cut 5 bases from V and 4 bases from J; bases unmatched to any gene: 11. CDR3 size: 15 residues. Germline V CDR1 and CDR2: LNHNV, YYDKDF (reference sequence). Written as DNA, the CDR3 is TGTGCCACCAGCCTGGGACAGTCACCATCATACGAGCAGTACTTC. It translates to CATSLGQSPSYEQYF.

CDR3 protein: CASSPQGAGWGYTF. Here the CDR3 DNA reads TGTGCCAGTAGTCCACAGGGGGCGGGATGGGGCTACACCTTC. The chain uses TRBV10-3 and TRBJ1-2, with TRBD1 matching over 9 bases. The V gene's germline CDR1 is ENHRY and CDR2 SYGVKD. CDR3 size: 14 residues. Trimming cost V 10 bases and J 8 bases; bases outside gene matches: 14.

The J gene is TRBJ2-2, the V gene TRBV6-6, with D tentatively TRBD2 (7 bases). With 1 base removed from V and 4 bases from J, the gap between germline ends came to 13 bases. Germline CDR1 is MNHNY and CDR2 is SVGAGI (reference sequence). The CDR3 length is 16 residues. CDR3 region: CASSYFLGGGTGELFF. CDR3 bases: TGTGCCAGCAGTTACTTCTTAGGGGGGGGCACCGGGGAGCTGTTTTTT.

The J gene is TRBJ1-2, the V gene TRBV6-5; D is unresolved. This CDR3 is 10 amino acids long. Germline V gives CDR1 MNHEY, CDR2 SVGAGI. V lost 10 bases to trimming and J lost 8 bases, with 11 bases between them. CDR3 sequence reads: CATRKEGYTF. The CDR3 DNA follows: TGTGCCACCAGGAAAGAGGGCTACACCTTC.

The sample holds one count of this clone. The chain links TRBV2 to TRBJ2-2, with D possibly matching TRBD2 (8 bases). V lost 10 bases to trimming and J lost 5 bases, with 23 bases between them. Germline V CDR1 and CDR2: SNHLY, FYNNEI. The CDR3 runs to 16 residues. CDR3 sequence reads: CATRPGTAGVTGELFF. The CDR3 DNA follows: TGTGCCACAAGACCAGGGACAGCGGGGGTTACCGGGGAGCTGTTTTTT.

This clone appeared a single time. This chain joins TRBV18 and TRBJ2-2; D remains ambiguous. Trimming cost V 3 bases and J 1 base, with 6 bases left between them. Germline V lookup: CDR1 KGHSH, CDR2 LQKENI. The CDR3 extends over 14 amino acids. The CDR3 loop is CASSPPGNTGELFF. The CDR3 DNA follows: TGTGCCAGCTCACCTCCGGGGAACACCGGGGAGCTGTTTTTT.

This rearrangement joins TRBV11-2 to TRBJ2-5; D is perhaps TRBD2 (7 bases). Germline CDR1 is SGHAT and CDR2 is FQNNGV. The V gene lost 3 bases and the J gene lost 4 bases, with 9 bases spanning the gap. The CDR3 runs to 13 residues. CDR3 in DNA: TGTGCCAGCAGCTTGGGAGGGGGAGAGACCCAGTACTTC. Protein: CASSLGGGETQYF.

This chain connects TRBV4-2 to TRBJ2-3; 16 bases are a match to TRBD2. The germline V gene has CDR1 LGHNA and CDR2 YNFKEQ. This CDR3 comprises 20 residues. V shed 0 bases and J 4 bases; nucleotides not matched to a gene: 10. The CDR3 DNA reads TGTGCCAGCAGCCAAGAATACGGGACTAGCGGGAGGGCCGGGGCAGATACGCAGTATTTT. Protein sequence: CASSQEYGTSGRAGADTQYF.

The V call is TRBV3-1 (or the pseudogene TRBV3-2), the J call TRBJ1-1; tentatively, D is TRBD1 (5 bases). CDR1 is LGHDT and CDR2 is YNNKEL in the germline V gene (reference sequence). The CDR3 loop spans 13 amino acids. Trimming pared 8 bases from V and 2 bases from J, leaving 12 bases between. The CDR3 nucleotides read TGTGCCAGCGAGTCAGGGCTAAACACTGAAGCTTTCTTT. Protein: CASESGLNTEAFF.

The chain is built from TRBV5-5 and TRBJ1-1; no firm D call. Looked up from germline, CDR1 is SGHKS and CDR2 is YYEKEE (reference sequence). The CDR3 is made up of 15 amino acids. V was clipped by 1 base and J by 4 bases, with 14 bases between them. The CDR3 loop reads CASSLTAGQTTEAFF. In DNA form, the CDR3 reads TGTGCCAGCAGCTTGACCGCTGGGCAGACCACTGAAGCTTTCTTT.

This rearrangement joins TRBV27 to TRBJ1-2; 8 nucleotides agree with TRBD1. Germline CDR1 is MNHEY and CDR2 is SMNVEV (reference sequence). The CDR3 sequence is 15 residues long. J lost 5 bases, V lost 6 bases, and 11 bases had no gene match. CDR3 in DNA: TGTGCCAGCAGCATTACGGCGGACAGGGCTTATGGCTACACCTTC. This codes for CASSITADRAYGYTF.